This is a list of T cell receptor beta chains from one sample in a study of blood T cell repertoires in COVID-19. The method was immunoSEQ multiplex PCR; TCRdb's version includes in-frame clones alone and lacks a portion of them. The table has 110,000 or so clones, around 83% seen once. The sequencing sample was made of peripheral blood. The receptors stem from a woman aged 60 to 75 with COVID-19, enrolled during active disease. Each CDR3 is given with its conserved first and last residue.

len	v_gene	CDR3aa
16	TRBV6-5	CASSYLRGLYNSPLHF
14	TRBV30	CAWSPGSYNSPLHF
13	TRBV6-5	CASMTGGRQPQHF
13	TRBV6-5	CASRLTGQKPQHF
14	TRBV15	CATSRLVNTGELFF
13	TRBV7-3	CASSPGDSYGYTF
15	TRBV5-4	CASSPGTEPYNEQFF
15	TRBV3-1/TRBV3-2	CASRRLAGTTYEQYF
17	TRBV25-1	CASSPLGLMVRETEAFF
18	TRBV4-2	CASSFHPTGSSYNSPLHF
14	TRBV30	CAWGRGNSGNTIYF
15	TRBV9	CASSGASGGAPTQYF
15	TRBV25-1	CASSESGTGSYGYTF
19	TRBV19	CASSIGFSGGVSSYNEQFF
14	TRBV6-5	CASSLQVGEEKLFF
14	TRBV7-9	CASSLSGLSYGYTF
19	TRBV4-2	CASSPSLAGGLWDTDTQYF
13	TRBV14	CASSQDTGVLQFF
12	TRBV7-9	CASSLVLETQYF
16	TRBV5-1	CASSLDPDTMNTEAFF
15	TRBV4-2	CASSQETTRNYGYTF
15	TRBV18	CASSPPGLVWETQYF
13	TRBV10-3	CAIKSGQGYEQYF
16	TRBV4-1	CASSHAGTSDSYEQYF
14	TRBV9	CASSPGTANEKLFF